A selection of T cell receptor beta chains follows, all from one sample in a study of T cell clonotyping in hematopoietic cell transplantation. Repertoires were generated with immunoSEQ multiplex PCR, while TCRdb's copy carries only in-frame clones and drops some. The repertoire includes about 47,000 clones, roughly 80% of them detected once, and 4% to 5.5% sits in the top ten. The sample here was peripheral blood mononuclear cells, taken before stem cell transplant. The receptor set was obtained from a man between 60 and 75 years old with myelodysplastic syndrome. Some clones in this sample may be carry-over from other donors' samples. Both conserved end residues are part of each CDR3. The order of the fields is D gene, J gene, clone size, V gene, CDR3 DNA, CDR3 protein. D genes are given only for firm matches. Clone size, where shown, is once, few, many, or a class for clones that have expanded.

>.|TRBJ2-7|.|TRBV5-8
TGTGCCAGCAGCTTAAGGAGATCCTACGAGCAGTACTTC
CASSLRRSYEQYF
>TRBD1|TRBJ1-2|.|TRBV5-1
TGCGCCAGCAGCTTCGGGACAGTGAACTATGGCTACACCTTC
CASSFGTVNYGYTF
>TRBD1|TRBJ1-2|.|TRBV7-9
TGTGCCAGCAGCTCGACAGGGCTCGATGGCTACACCTTC
CASSSTGLDGYTF
>.|TRBJ2-3|.|TRBV2
TGTGCCAGCAGTAGGGGCAGGGGCACAGATACGCAGTATTTT
CASSRGRGTDTQYF
>TRBD1|TRBJ2-2|.|TRBV19
TGTGCCAGTAGTGCCCGGGGACAGGGAGTCGGGGAGCTGTTTTTT
CASSARGQGVGELFF
>TRBD1|TRBJ1-4|.|TRBV7-9
TGTGCCAGCAGCCCACCTGACAGGGAAGGAGAAAAACTGTTTTTT
CASSPPDREGEKLFF
>.|TRBJ1-6|medium-sized|TRBV27
TGTGCCAGCAGTTTAACGCAGGGGACCTATGGTTCACCCCTCCACTTT
CASSLTQGTYGSPLHF
>TRBD1|TRBJ1-2|.|TRBV5-5
TGTGCCAGCAGCTTCCCCAGGGGGCTTGGCTACACCTTC
CASSFPRGLGYTF
>.|TRBJ2-1|.|TRBV27
TGTGCCAGCAGTTTCATGGGAAGCTCCTACAATGAGCAGTTCTTC
CASSFMGSSYNEQFF
>.|TRBJ1-3|.|TRBV5-6
TGTGCCAGCAGCCCCGCACCTTTCTCTGGAAACACCATATATTTT
CASSPAPFSGNTIYF
>TRBD1|TRBJ1-2|once|TRBV11-2
TGTGCCAGCAGTCGGGACAGCTTCTCCGGCTACACCTTC
CASSRDSFSGYTF
>.|TRBJ1-3|few|TRBV4-3
TGCGCCAGCAGCCAGGATTCTGGAAACACCATATATTTT
CASSQDSGNTIYF
>.|TRBJ2-7|.|TRBV28
TGTGCCAGCAGCCTTACAGGGATCTACGAGCAGTACTTC
CASSLTGIYEQYF
>.|TRBJ2-5|.|TRBV30
TGTGCCTGGAGTGTAGGGTGGGGGGGCCTCGTGACCCAGTACTTC
CAWSVGWGGLVTQYF
>.|TRBJ1-1|.|TRBV27
TGTGCCAGCAGTTTACAGGTAAACACTGAAGCTTTCTTT
CASSLQVNTEAFF
>.|TRBJ1-5|.|TRBV7-2
TGTGCCAGCAGCCCCCAGATAGCAGAGCAGCCCCAGCATTTT
CASSPQIAEQPQHF
>.|TRBJ2-5|.|TRBV19
TGTGCCAGTGGGGGGGGCCCCCTGGAGACCCAGTACTTC
CASGGGPLETQYF
>.|TRBJ2-7|.|TRBV14
TGTGCCAGCAGCCTTTGGTCCTACGAGCAGTACTTC
CASSLWSYEQYF
>.|TRBJ2-1|.|TRBV7-7
TGTGCTAGCAGCCCCGAGGGGAGGCTCTACAATGAGCAGTTCTTC
CASSPEGRLYNEQFF
>TRBD2|TRBJ2-7|.|TRBV10-3
TGTGCCATCAGTCCCGCTAGCGGGGGGTACGAGCAGTACTTC
CAISPASGGYEQYF
>.|TRBJ2-1|.|TRBV4-3
TGCGCCAGCAGCCAAGATCTTGTGGGGTTCAATGAGCAGTTCTTC
CASSQDLVGFNEQFF
>TRBD1|TRBJ1-1|.|TRBV30
TGTGCCTGGAGTACGGGACAGATGAACACTGAAGCTTTCTTT
CAWSTGQMNTEAFF
>.|TRBJ2-5|.|TRBV28
TGTGCCAGCAGTTCCCCGGGGGCCTACCAAGAGACCCAGTACTTC
CASSSPGAYQETQYF
>TRBD1|TRBJ2-5|.|TRBV6-5
TGTGCCAGCAGCCCCCACAGGGGGGAGACCCAGTACTTC
CASSPHRGETQYF
>.|TRBJ1-5|.|TRBV6-1
TGTGCCAGCAGTGAAGCGCTAGGGGGTCCGGGTGATCAGCCCCAGCATTTT
CASSEALGGPGDQPQHF
>TRBD2|TRBJ2-4|.|TRBV5-6
TGTGCCAGCGCTCGGGCTAGCGGGGGTCCCTTCGGCATTCAGTACTTC
CASARASGGPFGIQYF
>.|TRBJ1-3|.|TRBV6-5
TGTGCCAGCAGTTACTCAGGGGACGGCACCATATATTTT
CASSYSGDGTIYF
>.|TRBJ1-3|.|TRBV5-1
TGCGCCAGCAGCCCGGTCGGTGGGGGTCGTGAAAACACCATATATTTT
CASSPVGGGRENTIYF
>.|TRBJ1-5|.|TRBV19
TGTGCCAGTAGTAAGGGTCGTAATCAGCCCCAGCATTTT
CASSKGRNQPQHF
>.|TRBJ1-2|.|TRBV5-6
TGTGCCAGTATGGACAGCCCTAACTATGGCTACACCTTC
CASMDSPNYGYTF
>TRBD2|TRBJ2-1|.|TRBV19
TGTGCCAGTAGTGCCTTACTAGCGGGGGGCGTAAATGAGCAGTTCTTC
CASSALLAGGVNEQFF
>.|TRBJ2-7|.|TRBV5-4
TGTGCCAGCAGCTTGTGGACGCAGCGGCCCGAGCAGTACTTC
CASSLWTQRPEQYF
>TRBD2|TRBJ2-1|.|TRBV9
TGTGCCAGCAGCGACGGACTAGCGGTCTACAATGAGCAGTTCTTC
CASSDGLAVYNEQFF
>.|TRBJ1-1|.|TRBV6-1
TGTGCCAGCAGTGAAGTCATATTCCGGGACGGTTTTATTTTGGGCAGGACTGAAGCTTTCTTT
CASSEVIFRDGFILGRTEAFF
>.|TRBJ2-2|few|TRBV19
TGTGCCAGTAGTATAGATCGGGGGGCAGTAGAGCTGTTTTTT
CASSIDRGAVELFF
>.|TRBJ2-2|.|TRBV2
TGTGCCAGCAGTGCAGGGTCGAACACCGGGGAGCTGTTTTTT
CASSAGSNTGELFF
>.|TRBJ2-5|.|TRBV7-2
TGTGCCAGCAGCTGGAGGTACCAAGAGACCCAGTACTTC
CASSWRYQETQYF
>.|TRBJ2-3|.|TRBV4-1
TGCGCCAGCAGCCAAGAAGGAGGGGCAGATACGCAGTATTTT
CASSQEGGADTQYF
>TRBD1|TRBJ2-7|.|TRBV19
TGTGCCAGTAGTCCAACGGGACAGAGCTACGAGCAGTACTTC
CASSPTGQSYEQYF
>.|TRBJ2-2|once|TRBV12-5
TGTGCTAGTGGTCCTTCAAACCGTAGGGCCGGGGAGCTGTTTTTT
CASGPSNRRAGELFF
>.|TRBJ2-5|.|TRBV5-6
TGTGCCAGCAGCTTGGTCCCGGTCCAAGAGACCCAGTACTTC
CASSLVPVQETQYF
>.|TRBJ1-1|.|TRBV2
TGTGCCAGCAGTTGGGACGGGGGGAACACTGAAGCTTTCTTT
CASSWDGGNTEAFF
>TRBD1|TRBJ1-1|.|TRBV19
TGTGCCAGTAGTATGGGACAGGGCGTCGCTTTCTTT
CASSMGQGVAFF